Here is one T cell receptor (beta chain) with its context. The antigen is undetermined. Positively selected for CCR7, the CD45RO-negative cells used as naive CD8 cells excluded terminally differentiated effector memory CD45RA+ cells. In the authors' methods: Filtering differed because ImmunoSEQ produced junction-only sequences that carried no quality scores. Profiling relied on immunoSEQ multiplex PCR, and the TCRdb table lists in-frame clones only, not all of them. D and trimming were read from the DNA, whereas the V and J calls and clone size are those reported in that table. Seen here are around 610,000 clones, about 96% observed once, and the top ten hold less than 0.12%. The data were taken from a study of shared clonotypes between healthy human individuals. Whole-study findings and limits: Represented genetic and exposure-history diversity was restricted by having few donors.

The specimen sequenced was naive CD8+ T cells sorted from blood. The TCR originated in a woman aged 30 to 39 in good health.

In DNA form, the CDR3 reads TGTGCCAGCAGCTTGGCCGGAAGCTCCTACAATGAGCAGTTCTTC. Its translation is CASSLAGSSYNEQFF. The chain employs TRBV5-4 and TRBJ2-1; D uncertain. CDR3 length: 15 residues. From germline, CDR1 is SGHNT and CDR2 YYREEE (reference sequence). V lost 0 bases to trimming and J lost 0 bases, with 7 bases between them.